This entry lists 5 T cell receptor beta chains sequenced from one sample in a study of human CD4 T cells and Enterobacteriaceae. TCRdb's table, derived via immunoSEQ multiplex PCR, lists solely in-frame clones and lacks some. Of some 29,000 clones listed, about 80% are singletons. All CD4+ cells other than CD45RA+CCR7+CD95- naive cells were sorted as memory, over 95% pure. Sequencing was carried out using memory CD4+ T cells from blood. Source of these receptors: a human donor in good health.

This sequence joins TRBV9 and TRBJ1-1; TRBD1 is a possible D gene (5 bases). The CDR3 has 11 amino acids. Germline V gives CDR1 SGDLS, CDR2 YYNGEE. Deletions cut 7 bases from V and 1 base from J, with 5 bases between. The CDR3 DNA reads TGTGCCAGCGGACAGAACACTGAAGCTTTCTTT. It translates to CASGQNTEAFF. Looking up the rest from reference TRBV9 and TRBJ1-1 gives the full variable domain: DSGVTQTPKHLITATGQRVTLRCSPRSGDLSVYWYQQSLDQGLQFLIQYYNGEERAKGNILERFSAQQFPDLHSELNLSSLELGDSALYFCASGQNTEAFFGQGTRLTVV.

The chain couples TRBV19 to TRBJ2-5, with D possibly matching TRBD2 (6 bases). The germline gives CDR1 LNHDA, CDR2 SQIVND (reference sequence). Trimming removed 4 bases from V and 5 bases from J, with 14 bases in between. There are 14 residues in the CDR3. CDR3 in amino acids: CASSTTGTRETQYF. CDR3 DNA: TGTGCCAGTAGTACGACCGGGACTCGTGAGACCCAGTACTTC.

The chain uses TRBV19 and TRBJ1-2; 7 positions match TRBD1. The CDR3 is made up of 14 amino acids. V lost 0 bases and J lost 3; bases outside the gene matches: 1. The germline gives CDR1 LNHDA, CDR2 SQIVND (reference sequence). The CDR3 DNA sequence: TGTGCCAGTAGTATAGATGGGACAGACTATGGCTACACCTTC. The encoded protein is CASSIDGTDYGYTF.

This clone was detected only a few times. The genes are TRBV20-1 and TRBJ2-1; no definite D call. The CDR3 covers 11 residues. The germline V gene has CDR1 DFQATT and CDR2 SNEGSKA (reference sequence). V was cut by 3 bases and J by 4 bases, with 4 bases left in between. The CDR3 here is CSASAYNEQFF. The CDR3 DNA is TGCAGTGCTAGCGCGTACAATGAGCAGTTCTTC.

This clone was observed a handful of times. This chain links TRBV7-9 with TRBJ1-1; TRBD1 matches at 8 bases. With V trimmed by 4 bases and J by 10 bases, 14 bases remained unmatched. CDR3 length: 15 amino acids. The germline gives CDR1 SEHNR, CDR2 FQNEAQ (reference sequence). The CDR3 bases are TGTGCCAGCAGCTCAACCAAGGACAGGGCTTTAGGAGCTTTCTTT. It yields the protein CASSSTKDRALGAFF.